These 25 T cell receptor beta chains came from one sample sequenced in a study of cytomegalovirus exposure and HLA in healthy donors. The PCR made use of 60 Vbeta and 13 Jbeta primers. TCRdb's table, derived via immunoSEQ multiplex PCR, lists solely in-frame clones and lacks some. The sample holds some 160,000 clones, around 77% seen once. The sequencing input was PBMCs. Every receptor here comes from a man aged 60 to 75 in good health and CMV-seronegative.

The chain has TRBV9 and TRBJ1-1, with D possibly being TRBD1 (5 bases). V lost 2 bases to trimming and J lost 10 bases, with 15 bases between them. The CDR3 has 13 amino acids. Looked up from germline, CDR1 is SGDLS and CDR2 is YYNGEE. CDR3 loop: CASSVNMEGIAFF. The CDR3 DNA sequence: TGTGCCAGCAGCGTTAACATGGAGGGGATAGCTTTCTTT.

This clone was detected a few times. The V and J genes are TRBV5-5 and TRBJ2-5; 12 bases line up with TRBD2. This CDR3 region has 13 residues. Germline-derived CDR1 and CDR2 are SGHKS and YYEKEE (reference sequence). V was clipped by 4 bases and J by 11 bases; unmatched bases: 6. The CDR3 reads CASSLTSGREQYF. The CDR3 DNA follows: TGTGCCAGCAGCCTGACTAGCGGGAGAGAGCAGTACTTC.

This sequence joins TRBV6-1 and TRBJ1-1; D is unresolved. Trimming left V 4 bases short and J 0 bases short, with 9 bases between. The CDR3 loop spans 14 amino acids. Germline CDR1 and CDR2: MNHNS and SASEGT. CDR3 amino acids: CASSVAVMNTEAFF. CDR3 in DNA: TGTGCCAGCAGTGTGGCAGTAATGAACACTGAAGCTTTCTTT.

The V and J genes are TRBV5-1 and TRBJ2-7, with a tentative D call TRBD1 (5 bases). Germline CDR1 SGHRS, CDR2 YFSETQ. The CDR3 extends over 16 amino acids. The V end lost 4 bases, the J end lost 0 bases, and 17 bases lay between the germline ends. As DNA, the CDR3 is TGCGCCAGCAGCACTGACCCGACCCAGGGCTCCTACGAGCAGTACTTC. As protein: CASSTDPTQGSYEQYF. Based on the CDR3 plus reference TRBV5-1 and TRBJ2-7, the full variable domain is KAGVTQTPRYLIKTRGQQVTLSCSPISGHRSVSWYQQTPGQGLQFLFEYFSETQRNKGNFPGRFSGRQFSNSRSEMNVSTLELGDSALYLCASSTDPTQGSYEQYFGPGTRLTVT.

This chain joins TRBV4-2 and TRBJ2-2, with 8 bases aligning to TRBD2. The germline CDR1 and CDR2 sequences are LGHNA and YNFKEQ. CDR3 length: 15 amino acids. V lost 0 bases and J lost 6; bases outside the gene matches: 3. For the CDR3, the DNA is TGTGCCAGCAGCCAAGAAGGACTAGCCTCCGGGGAGCTGTTTTTT. Residues: CASSQEGLASGELFF.

The count of this clone is one. The germline gene is not matched at one end of the junction; a read error may be the cause. The gene calls are TRBV6-4 and TRBJ1-5; D gene unclear. Germline CDR1 reads MRHNA; CDR2 reads SNTAGT. The CDR3 has 14 residues. This chain's CDR3 is CASSDSGGIQPQNF. For the CDR3, the DNA is TGTGCCAGCAGTGACTCGGGAGGGATTCAGCCCCAGAATTTT.

The CDR3 spells CASSPDRGTNEKLFF. The DNA of the CDR3 is TGCGCCAGCAGCCCCGACAGGGGAACTAATGAAAAACTGTTTTTT. The genes are TRBV5-1 and TRBJ1-4; 8 bases are a match to TRBD1. The CDR3 covers 15 residues. Germline V gene data show CDR1 as SGHRS and CDR2 as YFSETQ. The J segment lost 1 base and the V segment lost 4 bases, leaving 3 bases of the junction unmatched.

In DNA form, the CDR3 reads TGTGCTAGTGGTCTCGACAGGGGTGGCGAGCAGTACTTC. Its translation is CASGLDRGGEQYF. The chain employs TRBV12-5 and TRBJ2-7; 8 positions match TRBD1. The CDR3 covers 13 residues. The junction had 6 bases not matched to a gene; V was cut back by 5 bases and J by 6 bases. Germline lookup yields CDR1 LGHNT and CDR2 FRNRAP.

In regard to this clone: One end of the junction is discordant with germline, which a read error may explain. The chain combines TRBV13 with TRBJ1-2, with 11 bases matching TRBD1. CDR3 length equals 12 residues. Germline V lookup: CDR1 PRHDT, CDR2 FYEKMQ (reference sequence). CDR3 residues: CASSFWTGGYPF. The CDR3 coding sequence is TGTGCCAGCAGCTTTTGGACAGGGGGCTACCCCTTC.

This chain uses TRBV5-4 with TRBJ2-3; D is possibly TRBD1 (5 bases). This CDR3 spans 14 amino acids. V dropped 5 bases and J dropped 1 base, with 11 bases sitting between them. Germline CDR1 reads SGHNT; CDR2 reads YYREEE (reference sequence). The CDR3 DNA sequence: TGTGCCAGCAGTCCGGAAGGGGGCACAGATACGCAGTATTTT. Translation gives CASSPEGGTDTQYF.

The chain carries TRBV28 and TRBJ2-3; TRBD2 matches 8 bases. CDR1 is MDHEN and CDR2 is SYDVKM in the germline V gene. Losses at the gene ends were 4 bases for V and 0 bases for J; bases not matched to a gene: 18. There are 20 residues in the CDR3. DNA for the CDR3: TGTGCCAGCAGTTCGAACTTTAGCCCCCCCAGCGGGAGAAGCACAGATACGCAGTATTTT. Its translation: CASSSNFSPPSGRSTDTQYF.

The rearrangement uses TRBV6-1 and TRBJ1-6, with 7 bases matching TRBD1. CDR1 and CDR2 from the germline V gene are MNHNS and SASEGT. The CDR3 runs to 14 residues. Germline trimming cut 5 bases from V and 8 bases from J; bases unmatched to any gene: 6. This CDR3 reads CASSTQTGHSPLHF. The CDR3 DNA reads as TGTGCCAGCAGTACCCAGACAGGGCATTCACCCCTCCACTTT.

This clone was recorded only once. The rearrangement joins TRBV6-5 to TRBJ2-1; 8 bases are a match to TRBD2. J was trimmed by 7 bases and V by 9 bases; bases with no gene match: 17. This CDR3 is built from 16 residues. In germline, CDR1 is MNHEY, CDR2 SVGAGI. The CDR3 region has the DNA TGTGCCAGTAGCTACCCTTTCGGGGGGGCGTTGAATGAGCAGTTCTTC. This encodes CASSYPFGGALNEQFF.

For this clone: Other DNA sequences in this specimen translate into the identical CDR3. This chain uses TRBV5-1 with TRBJ1-1; 7 nucleotides align to TRBD1. V trimming: 7 bases; J trimming: 0 bases; junction bases outside the gene matches: 3. CDR1 is SGHRS, CDR2 YFSETQ, per germline. This CDR3 is 13 amino acids long. DNA for the CDR3: TGCGCCAGCCGAACAGGGGTGAACACTGAAGCTTTCTTT. Translation gives CASRTGVNTEAFF.

The chain links TRBV10-3 to TRBJ1-2, with D hard to call. Trimming removed 0 bases at V and 6 bases at J, with 14 bases between. Per the germline V gene, CDR1 is ENHRY and CDR2 is SYGVKD. The CDR3 is 15 residues long. The CDR3 coding sequence is TGTGCCATCAGTGAGTCGAGAGAGGCGGCGGATGGCTACACCTTC. Its protein is CAISESREAADGYTF.

The chain combines TRBV7-2 with TRBJ1-4, with a tentative D call TRBD1 (5 bases). This CDR3 spans 17 amino acids. The V and J ends lost 5 bases and 7 bases respectively, with 23 bases between them. Germline values: CDR1 SGHTA, CDR2 FQGNSA. CDR3: CASSHPRGGGDGEKLFF. DNA of the CDR3: TGTGCCAGCAGCCACCCTCGTGGCGGAGGGGACGGTGAAAAACTGTTTTTT.

The rearrangement joins TRBV19 to TRBJ1-4, with TRBD1 matching 7 bases. The germline gives CDR1 LNHDA, CDR2 SQIVND (reference sequence). The CDR3 extends over 14 amino acids. The trim removed 7 bases at V and 5 bases at J, leaving 7 bases unmatched. In DNA form, the CDR3 reads TGTGCCAGTAACCCGACAGGGTCCAATGAAAAACTGTTTTTT. It translates to CASNPTGSNEKLFF.

The V gene is TRBV2, the J gene TRBJ2-1; 8 bases line up with TRBD2. After removal of 7 bases from V and 4 bases from J, the junction contained 12 bases not matched to a gene. This CDR3 is built from 16 residues. CDR1 is SNHLY and CDR2 is FYNNEI in the germline V gene. DNA of the CDR3: TGTGCCAGCACCAAAGGACGGGGGGGCGAATACAATGAGCAGTTCTTC. Its protein product is CASTKGRGGEYNEQFF. Full variable domain (rest looked up from reference TRBV2 and TRBJ2-1): EPEVTQTPSHQVTQMGQEVILRCVPISNHLYFYWYRQILGQKVEFLVSFYNNEISEKSEIFDDQFSVERPDGSNFTLKIRSTKLEDSAMYFCASTKGRGGEYNEQFFGPGTRLTVL.

The V gene is TRBV12-5, the J gene TRBJ2-7; D is unresolved. The CDR3 totals 11 residues. Germline loops: CDR1 LGHNT, CDR2 FRNRAP. Trimming took 4 bases from V and 6 from J, leaving 7 bases between them. The CDR3 region has the DNA TGTGCTAGTGGTTGGGCCCTCGAGCAGTACTTC. It yields the protein CASGWALEQYF.

The gene calls are TRBV14 and TRBJ1-3; tentative D call: TRBD1 (5 bases). This CDR3 has 16 residues. With 5 bases removed from V and 0 bases from J, the gap between germline ends came to 14 bases. Germline CDR1 and CDR2: SGHDN and FVKESK. In DNA, the CDR3 is TGTGCCAGCAGCTACGACAGCCCGTACTCTGGAAACACCATATATTTT. This translates into CASSYDSPYSGNTIYF. Looking up the rest from reference TRBV14 and TRBJ1-3 gives the full variable domain: EAGVTQFPSHSVIEKGQTVTLRCDPISGHDNLYWYRRVMGKEIKFLLHFVKESKQDESGMPNNRFLAERTGGTYSTLKVQPAELEDSGVYFCASSYDSPYSGNTIYFGEGSWLTVV.

The rearrangement joins TRBV4-2 to TRBJ1-1; maybe TRBD1 (5 bases). The V end lost 0 bases, the J end lost 10 bases, and 15 bases lay between the germline ends. The CDR3 extends over 14 amino acids. Germline loops: CDR1 LGHNA, CDR2 YNFKEQ. CDR3 nucleotide sequence: TGTGCCAGCAGCCAAGATCTTCAGGGATCCGGAGCTTTCTTT. This translates into CASSQDLQGSGAFF.

This chain connects TRBV7-9 to TRBJ2-1; perhaps TRBD2 as D (5 bases). The germline V and J ends were trimmed by 1 base and 6 bases, with 19 bases remaining between them. This CDR3 contains 17 residues. Germline V gene data show CDR1 as SEHNR and CDR2 as FQNEAQ (reference sequence). This chain's CDR3 is CASSLGGWLDGGNEQFF. Written as DNA, the CDR3 is TGTGCCAGCAGCTTAGGAGGGTGGCTAGACGGAGGCAATGAGCAGTTCTTC.

The chain is built from TRBV29-1 and TRBJ2-6, with 9 bases identical to TRBD1. Germline loops: CDR1 SQVTM, CDR2 ANQGSEA. This CDR3 has 16 residues. The junction had 8 bases not matched to a gene; V was cut back by 7 bases and J by 1 base. CDR3 in amino acids: CSAGPGQGSGANVLTF. CDR3 sequence (DNA): TGCAGCGCCGGGCCGGGACAGGGATCTGGGGCCAACGTCCTGACTTTC.

This chain joins TRBV6-1 and TRBJ2-7; D possibly corresponds to TRBD1 (6 bases). Germline-derived CDR1 and CDR2 are MNHNS and SASEGT. The CDR3 has 15 amino acids. V gave up 6 bases and J gave up 1 base, with 16 bases separating them. The DNA of the CDR3 is TGTGCCAGCAGCCCGGGACACGCTCCGTCCTACGAGCAGTACTTC. Translation: CASSPGHAPSYEQYF.

The chain recombines TRBV5-1 with TRBJ2-3; 8 bases map to TRBD2. The CDR3 has 16 amino acids. Germline values: CDR1 SGHRS, CDR2 YFSETQ. V was pared by 0 bases and J by 4 bases, with 7 bases of the junction left unmatched. The CDR3 nucleotides are TGCGCCAGCAGCTTGGCCGGGGGGGCCTCGGCAGATACGCAGTATTTT. This translates into CASSLAGGASADTQYF.